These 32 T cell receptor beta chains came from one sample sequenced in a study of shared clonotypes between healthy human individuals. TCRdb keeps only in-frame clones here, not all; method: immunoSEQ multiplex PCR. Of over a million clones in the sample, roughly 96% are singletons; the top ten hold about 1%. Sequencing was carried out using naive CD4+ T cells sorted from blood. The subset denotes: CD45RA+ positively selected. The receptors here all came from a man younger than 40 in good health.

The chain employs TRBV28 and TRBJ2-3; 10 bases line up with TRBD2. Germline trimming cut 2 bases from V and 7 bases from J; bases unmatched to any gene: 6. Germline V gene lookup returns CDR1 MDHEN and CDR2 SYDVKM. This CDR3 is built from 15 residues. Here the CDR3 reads CASSLVSGRRNTQYF. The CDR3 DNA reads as TGTGCCAGCAGTTTAGTTAGCGGGAGGCGTAATACGCAGTATTTT.

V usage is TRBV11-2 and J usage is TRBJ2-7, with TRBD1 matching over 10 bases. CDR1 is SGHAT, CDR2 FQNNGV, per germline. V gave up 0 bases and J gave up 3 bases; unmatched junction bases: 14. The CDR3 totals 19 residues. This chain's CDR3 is CASSLDTGTGALRRYEQYF. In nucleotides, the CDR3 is TGTGCCAGCAGCTTAGATACCGGGACAGGGGCCCTTAGGCGCTACGAGCAGTACTTC.

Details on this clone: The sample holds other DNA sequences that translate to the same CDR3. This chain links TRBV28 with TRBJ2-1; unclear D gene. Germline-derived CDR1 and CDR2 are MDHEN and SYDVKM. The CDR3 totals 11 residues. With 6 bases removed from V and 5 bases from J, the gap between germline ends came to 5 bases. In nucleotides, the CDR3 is TGTGCCAGCAGGGGGAACAATGAGCAGTTCTTC. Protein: CASRGNNEQFF.

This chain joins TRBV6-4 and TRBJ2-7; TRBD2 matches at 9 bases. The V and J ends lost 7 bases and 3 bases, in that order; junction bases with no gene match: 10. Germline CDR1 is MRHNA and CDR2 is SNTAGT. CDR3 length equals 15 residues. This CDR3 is CASTRRLADYYEQYF. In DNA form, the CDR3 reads TGTGCCAGCACCCGGAGACTAGCGGACTACTACGAGCAGTACTTC.

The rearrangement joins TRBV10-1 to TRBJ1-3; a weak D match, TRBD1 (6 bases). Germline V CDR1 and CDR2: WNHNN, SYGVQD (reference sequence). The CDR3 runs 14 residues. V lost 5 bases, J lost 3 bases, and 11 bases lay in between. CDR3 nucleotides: TGCGCCAGCAGTAGTAACAGGGATGGAAACACCATATATTTT. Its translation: CASSSNRDGNTIYF.

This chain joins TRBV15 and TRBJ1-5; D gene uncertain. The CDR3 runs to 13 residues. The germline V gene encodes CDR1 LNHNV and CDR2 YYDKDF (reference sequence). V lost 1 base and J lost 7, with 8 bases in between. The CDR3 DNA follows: TGTGCCACCAGCAGAGTACCGAAACAGCCCCAGCATTTT. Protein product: CATSRVPKQPQHF.

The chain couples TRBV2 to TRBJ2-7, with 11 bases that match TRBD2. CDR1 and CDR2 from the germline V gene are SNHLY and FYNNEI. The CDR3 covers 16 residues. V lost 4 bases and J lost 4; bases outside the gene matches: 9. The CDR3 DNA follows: TGTGCCAGCAGTGGAGGATCTAGCGGGAGGTGGTACGAGCAGTACTTC. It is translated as CASSGGSSGRWYEQYF. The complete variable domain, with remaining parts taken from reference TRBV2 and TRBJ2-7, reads EPEVTQTPSHQVTQMGQEVILRCVPISNHLYFYWYRQILGQKVEFLVSFYNNEISEKSEIFDDQFSVERPDGSNFTLKIRSTKLEDSAMYFCASSGGSSGRWYEQYFGPGTRLTVT.

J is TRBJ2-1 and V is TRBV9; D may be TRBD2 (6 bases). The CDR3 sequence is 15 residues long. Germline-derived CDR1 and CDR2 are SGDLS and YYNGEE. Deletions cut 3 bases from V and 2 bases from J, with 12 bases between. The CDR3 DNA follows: TGTGCCAGCAGCGCCGGGAGTCCCACCTACAATGAGCAGTTCTTC. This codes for CASSAGSPTYNEQFF.

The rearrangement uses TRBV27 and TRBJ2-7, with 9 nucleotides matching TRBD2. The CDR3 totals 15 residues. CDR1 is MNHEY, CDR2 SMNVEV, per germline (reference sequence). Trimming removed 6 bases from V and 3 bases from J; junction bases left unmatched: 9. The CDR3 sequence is CASSSPLSGSYEQYF. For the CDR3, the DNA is TGTGCCAGCAGCTCCCCCCTTAGCGGGAGCTACGAGCAGTACTTC.

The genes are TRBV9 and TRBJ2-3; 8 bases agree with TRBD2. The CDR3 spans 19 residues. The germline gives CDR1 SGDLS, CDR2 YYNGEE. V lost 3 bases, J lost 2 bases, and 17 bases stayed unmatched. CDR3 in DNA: TGTGCCAGCAGCGACTCTTCATTCAGCGGGAGCTGGAACACAGATACGCAGTATTTT. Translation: CASSDSSFSGSWNTDTQYF. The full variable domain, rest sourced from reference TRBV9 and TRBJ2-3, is DSGVTQTPKHLITATGQRVTLRCSPRSGDLSVYWYQQSLDQGLQFLIQYYNGEERAKGNILERFSAQQFPDLHSELNLSSLELGDSALYFCASSDSSFSGSWNTDTQYFGPGTRLTVL.

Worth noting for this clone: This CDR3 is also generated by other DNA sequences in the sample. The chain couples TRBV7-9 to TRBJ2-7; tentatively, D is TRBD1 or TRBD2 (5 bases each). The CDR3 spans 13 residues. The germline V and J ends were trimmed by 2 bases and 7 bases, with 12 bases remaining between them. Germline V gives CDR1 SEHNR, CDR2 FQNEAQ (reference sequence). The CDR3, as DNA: TGTGCCAGCAGCTTAAAGGGGTCGGGGGAGCAGTACTTC. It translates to CASSLKGSGEQYF.

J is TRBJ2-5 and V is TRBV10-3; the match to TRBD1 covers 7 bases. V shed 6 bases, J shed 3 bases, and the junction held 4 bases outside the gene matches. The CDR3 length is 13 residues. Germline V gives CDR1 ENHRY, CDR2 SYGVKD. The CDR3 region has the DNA TGTGCCATCAGCAGGGGGACAGAAGAGACCCAGTACTTC. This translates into CAISRGTEETQYF.

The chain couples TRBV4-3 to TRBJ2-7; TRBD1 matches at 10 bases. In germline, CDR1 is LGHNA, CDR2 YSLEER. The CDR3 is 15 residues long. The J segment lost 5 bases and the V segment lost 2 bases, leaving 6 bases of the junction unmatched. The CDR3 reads CASSQNSGTGDEQYF. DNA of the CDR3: TGCGCCAGCAGCCAAAATTCCGGGACAGGGGACGAGCAGTACTTC.

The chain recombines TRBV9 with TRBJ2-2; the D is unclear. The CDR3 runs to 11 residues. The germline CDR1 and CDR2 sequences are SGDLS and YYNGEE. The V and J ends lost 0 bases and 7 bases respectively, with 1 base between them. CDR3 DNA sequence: TGTGCCAGCAGCGTAGGCGGGGAGCTGTTTTTT. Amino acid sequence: CASSVGGELFF.

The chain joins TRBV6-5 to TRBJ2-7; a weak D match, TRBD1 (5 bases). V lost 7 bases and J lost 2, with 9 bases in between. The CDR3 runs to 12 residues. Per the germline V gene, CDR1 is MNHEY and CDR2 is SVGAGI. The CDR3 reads CASMGRAYEQYF. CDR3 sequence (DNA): TGTGCCAGCATGGGCAGGGCCTACGAGCAGTACTTC.

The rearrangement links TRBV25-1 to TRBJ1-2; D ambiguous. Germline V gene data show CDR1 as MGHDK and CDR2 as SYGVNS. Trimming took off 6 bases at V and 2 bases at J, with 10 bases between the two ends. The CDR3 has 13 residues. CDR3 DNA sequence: TGTGCCAGCAGCGAAGTCCCCAACTATGGCTACACCTTC. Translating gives CASSEVPNYGYTF.

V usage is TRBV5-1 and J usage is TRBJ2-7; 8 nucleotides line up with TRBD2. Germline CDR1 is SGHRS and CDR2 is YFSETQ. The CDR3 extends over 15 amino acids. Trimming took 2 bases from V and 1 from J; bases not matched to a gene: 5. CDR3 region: CASSFRPSGSYEQYF. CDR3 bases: TGCGCCAGCAGCTTTAGGCCTAGCGGGTCCTACGAGCAGTACTTC.

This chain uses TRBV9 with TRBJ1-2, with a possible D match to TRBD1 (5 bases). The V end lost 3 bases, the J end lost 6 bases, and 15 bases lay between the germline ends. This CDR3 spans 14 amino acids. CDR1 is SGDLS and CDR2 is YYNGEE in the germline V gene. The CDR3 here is CASSAEPGQNGYTF. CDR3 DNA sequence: TGTGCCAGCAGCGCGGAGCCCGGACAAAATGGCTACACCTTC.

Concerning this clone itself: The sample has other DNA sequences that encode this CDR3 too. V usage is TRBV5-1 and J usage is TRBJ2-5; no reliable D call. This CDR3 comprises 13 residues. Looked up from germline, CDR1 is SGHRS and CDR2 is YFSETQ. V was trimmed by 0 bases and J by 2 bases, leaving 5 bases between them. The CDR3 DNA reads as TGCGCCAGCAGCTTGGTCGGGCAAGAGACCCAGTACTTC. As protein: CASSLVGQETQYF.

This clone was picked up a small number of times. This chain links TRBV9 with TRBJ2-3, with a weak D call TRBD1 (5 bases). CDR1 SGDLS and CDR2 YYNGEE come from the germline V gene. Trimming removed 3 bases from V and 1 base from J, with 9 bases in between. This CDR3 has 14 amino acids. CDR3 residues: CASSDGAGTDTQYF. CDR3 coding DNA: TGTGCCAGCAGCGATGGGGCCGGCACAGATACGCAGTATTTT.

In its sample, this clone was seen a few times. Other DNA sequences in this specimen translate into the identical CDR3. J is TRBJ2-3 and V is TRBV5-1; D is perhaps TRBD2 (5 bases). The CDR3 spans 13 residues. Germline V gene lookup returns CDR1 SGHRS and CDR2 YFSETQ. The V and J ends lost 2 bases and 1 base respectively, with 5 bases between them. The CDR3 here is CASSFSGTDTQYF. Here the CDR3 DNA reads TGCGCCAGCAGCTTTAGCGGCACAGATACGCAGTATTTT.

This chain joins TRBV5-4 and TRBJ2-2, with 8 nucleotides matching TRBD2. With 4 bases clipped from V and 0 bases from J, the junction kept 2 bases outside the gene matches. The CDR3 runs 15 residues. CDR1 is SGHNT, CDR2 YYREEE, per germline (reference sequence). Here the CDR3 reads CASSISGANTGELFF. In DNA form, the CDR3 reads TGTGCCAGCAGCATTAGCGGGGCGAACACCGGGGAGCTGTTTTTT.

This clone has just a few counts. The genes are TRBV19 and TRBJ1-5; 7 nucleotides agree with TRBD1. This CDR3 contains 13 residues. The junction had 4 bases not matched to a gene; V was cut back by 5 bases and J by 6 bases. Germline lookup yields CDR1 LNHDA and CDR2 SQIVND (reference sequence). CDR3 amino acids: CASSPRGSQPQHF. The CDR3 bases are TGTGCCAGTAGTCCCAGGGGGTCTCAGCCCCAGCATTTT.

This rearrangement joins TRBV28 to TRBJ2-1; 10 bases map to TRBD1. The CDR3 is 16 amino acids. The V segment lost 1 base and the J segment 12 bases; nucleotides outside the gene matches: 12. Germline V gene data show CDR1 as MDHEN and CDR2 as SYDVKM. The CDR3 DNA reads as TGTGCCAGCAGTTTATTGGCGACAGGGGGCAGGTTAGGGCAGTTCTTC. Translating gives CASSLLATGGRLGQFF.

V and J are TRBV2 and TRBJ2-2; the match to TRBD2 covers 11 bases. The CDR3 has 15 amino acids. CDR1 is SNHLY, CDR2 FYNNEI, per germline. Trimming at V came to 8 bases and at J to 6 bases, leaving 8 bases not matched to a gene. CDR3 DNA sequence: TGTGCCAGCCGACTAGCGGGATTCGTCTCCGGGGAGCTGTTTTTT. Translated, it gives CASRLAGFVSGELFF.

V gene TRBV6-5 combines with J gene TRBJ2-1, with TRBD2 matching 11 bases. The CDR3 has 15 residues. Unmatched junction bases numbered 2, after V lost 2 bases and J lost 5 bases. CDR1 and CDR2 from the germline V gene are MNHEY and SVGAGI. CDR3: CASSYGTSGHNEQFF. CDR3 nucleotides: TGTGCCAGCAGTTACGGGACTAGCGGACACAATGAGCAGTTCTTC.

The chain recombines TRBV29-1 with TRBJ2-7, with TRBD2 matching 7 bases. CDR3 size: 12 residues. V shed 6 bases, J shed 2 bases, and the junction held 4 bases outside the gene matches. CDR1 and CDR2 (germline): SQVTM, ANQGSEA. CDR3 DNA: TGCAGCGTAAAAAGCGGGACCTACGAGCAGTACTTC. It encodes CSVKSGTYEQYF.

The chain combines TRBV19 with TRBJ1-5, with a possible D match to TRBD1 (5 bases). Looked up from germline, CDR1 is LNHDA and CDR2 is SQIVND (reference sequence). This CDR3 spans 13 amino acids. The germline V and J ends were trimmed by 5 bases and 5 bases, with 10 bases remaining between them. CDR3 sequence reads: CASSWGDHQPQHF. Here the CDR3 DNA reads TGTGCCAGTAGTTGGGGGGACCATCAGCCCCAGCATTTT.

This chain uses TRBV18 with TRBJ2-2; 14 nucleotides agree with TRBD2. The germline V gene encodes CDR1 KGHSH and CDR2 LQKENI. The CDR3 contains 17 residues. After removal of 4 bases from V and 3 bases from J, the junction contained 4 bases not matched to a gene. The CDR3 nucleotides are TGTGCCAGCTCACGACTAGCGGGAGGGATCGACACCGGGGAGCTGTTTTTT. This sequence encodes CASSRLAGGIDTGELFF.

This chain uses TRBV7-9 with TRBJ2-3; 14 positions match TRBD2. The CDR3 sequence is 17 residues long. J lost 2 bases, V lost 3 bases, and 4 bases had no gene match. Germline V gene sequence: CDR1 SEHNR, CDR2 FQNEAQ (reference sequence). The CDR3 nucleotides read TGTGCCAGCAGCTTCGGGGGACTAGCGGGAGCCACAGATACGCAGTATTTT. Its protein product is CASSFGGLAGATDTQYF. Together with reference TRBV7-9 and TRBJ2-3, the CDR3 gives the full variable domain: DTGVSQNPRHKITKRGQNVTFRCDPISEHNRLYWYRQTLGQGPEFLTYFQNEAQLEKSRLLSDRFSAERPKGSFSTLEIQRTEQGDSAMYLCASSFGGLAGATDTQYFGPGTRLTVL.

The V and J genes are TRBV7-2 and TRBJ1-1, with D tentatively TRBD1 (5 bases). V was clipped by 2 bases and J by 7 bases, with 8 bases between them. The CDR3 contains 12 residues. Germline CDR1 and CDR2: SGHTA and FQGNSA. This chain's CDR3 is CASSLTGLEAFF. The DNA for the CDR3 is TGTGCCAGCAGCTTAACGGGGCTTGAAGCTTTCTTT.

CDR3 region: CATSRVRGSGSNQPQHF. The CDR3 DNA follows: TGTGCCACCAGCAGAGTCAGAGGGTCGGGTAGCAATCAGCCCCAGCATTTT. The chain carries TRBV15 and TRBJ1-5, with D hard to call. Trimming removed 1 base from V and 0 bases from J, with 13 bases in between. CDR1 LNHNV and CDR2 YYDKDF come from the germline V gene (reference sequence). CDR3 size: 17 residues.